This T cell receptor (beta chain) was retrieved from a study of blood T cells in healthy people across ages. Study-wide findings and caveats: A greater number of naive CD4+ cells and higher diversity distinguished long-lived donors from aged donors.

V was pared by 0 bases and J by 4 bases, with 15 bases between. This CDR3 has 16 amino acids. Germline CDR1 reads LGHNA; CDR2 reads YNFKEQ. Using a J-beta primer mix together with a sample-barcoded 5' primer, a second PCR was run for roughly 6 to 11 cycles. A 12-random-nucleotide template-switch adaptor tagged each cDNA molecule. Paired-end reads containing CDR3 totaled no fewer than 2.5 million for each sample. TCRdb reprocessed the 5' RACE reads with MiXCR, giving one entry per CDR3 protein. The table has around 580,000 distinct CDR3 sequences, around half seen once. A note on this clonotype: Its antigen is as yet unknown.

J is TRBJ1-2 and V is TRBV4-2; TRBD1 is a possible D gene (5 bases). Sample: blood. The sequence was collected from a man at least 80 years old in good health. Here the CDR3 reads CASSQDSAGGGYGYTF. Here the CDR3 DNA reads TGTGCCAGCAGCCAAGATTCGGCGGGCGGGGGCTATGGCTACACCTTC.